One and the same sample provided the 27 T cell receptor beta chains below, sequenced in a study of T cell responses to AZD1222 COVID-19 vaccine. TCRdb's table, derived via immunoSEQ multiplex PCR, lists solely in-frame clones and lacks some. The data contain around 99,000 clones, roughly 86% of them singletons. The source was peripheral blood, collected 28 days after the second AZD1222 dose. The receptor source for this set is an adult who received the AZD1222 COVID-19 vaccine.

The rearrangement joins TRBV11-3 to TRBJ2-3, with TRBD2 identical over 8 bases. V dropped 5 bases and J dropped 3; count of bases not matched to a gene: 7. Per germline, CDR1 SGHNT and CDR2 YENEEA. This CDR3 comprises 15 residues. The CDR3 nucleotides read TGTGCCAGCAGCCCTGGGGCGGGGGGAACAGATACGCAGTATTTT. It yields the protein CASSPGAGGTDTQYF. Based on the CDR3 plus reference TRBV11-3 and TRBJ2-3, the full variable domain is EAGVVQSPRYKIIEKKQPVAFWCNPISGHNTLYWYLQNLGQGPELLIRYENEEAVDDSQLPKDRFSAERLKGVDSTLKIQPAELGDSAVYLCASSPGAGGTDTQYFGPGTRLTVL.

This clone was found a few times. The rearrangement joins TRBV6-2 or TRBV6-3 to TRBJ1-5; TRBD1 matches 7 bases. With 4 bases clipped from V and 4 bases from J, the junction kept 7 bases outside the gene matches. The germline V gene encodes CDR1 MNHEY and CDR2 SVGEGT. The length of the CDR3 is 15 residues. The CDR3 DNA follows: TGTGCCAGCAGTTTTGAGACAGGGCAGAATCAGCCCCAGCATTTT. The encoded protein is CASSFETGQNQPQHF.

The genes are TRBV3-1 (or the pseudogene TRBV3-2) and TRBJ2-7; the D gene is possibly TRBD2 (6 bases). Germline V gives CDR1 LGHDT, CDR2 YNNKEL (reference sequence). There are 16 residues in the CDR3. The V end lost 2 bases, the J end lost 6 bases, and 20 bases lay between the germline ends. CDR3 loop: CASSQNSLAGRSEQYF. The DNA for the CDR3 is TGTGCCAGCAGCCAAAATTCGCTAGCCGGGAGAAGCGAGCAGTACTTC.

The DNA for the CDR3 is TGTGCCAGCAGTTACTCGATGGGGGTAGCCAAAAACATTCAGTACTTC. This codes for CASSYSMGVAKNIQYF. J is TRBJ2-4 and V is TRBV6-5, with D tentatively TRBD1 or TRBD2 (5 bases each). The V gene's germline CDR1 is MNHEY and CDR2 SVGAGI. CDR3 length: 16 amino acids. Trimming shortened V by 0 bases and J by 0 bases, and 9 bases separated the two germline ends.

This clone was recorded once. The chain recombines TRBV28 with TRBJ2-1, with 8 bases aligning to TRBD2. Germline-derived CDR1 and CDR2 are MDHEN and SYDVKM. J lost 6 bases, V lost 5 bases, and 9 bases had no gene match. The CDR3 is made up of 15 amino acids. The DNA for the CDR3 is TGTGCCAGCAGTAAGACTAGCGCCTCCCGCAATGAGCAGTTCTTC. Protein: CASSKTSASRNEQFF.

This chain joins TRBV18 and TRBJ2-3; 10 bases fit TRBD1. V shed 2 bases, J shed 6 bases, and the junction held 5 bases outside the gene matches. Germline CDR1 is KGHSH and CDR2 is LQKENI. This CDR3 is built from 15 residues. Here the CDR3 DNA reads TGTGCCAGCTCACCAGGACAGGGGGTTGTGGATACGCAGTATTTT. This encodes CASSPGQGVVDTQYF.

The chain links TRBV6-6 to TRBJ1-2, with D possibly TRBD1 on 5 matching bases. Germline CDR1 MNHNY, CDR2 SVGAGI (reference sequence). V gave up 4 bases and J gave up 8 bases, with 17 bases separating them. The CDR3 is 14 amino acids. CDR3 sequence reads: CASSSQGRGGGYTF. CDR3 in DNA: TGTGCCAGCAGTTCCCAGGGTAGGGGAGGAGGCTACACCTTC.

The chain carries TRBV5-1 and TRBJ2-1; 12 bases match TRBD2. V dropped 4 bases and J dropped 9; count of bases not matched to a gene: 8. Germline loops: CDR1 SGHRS, CDR2 YFSETQ. The CDR3 consists of 15 residues. CDR3 sequence reads: CASSLTTSGSGEQFF. The CDR3 nucleotides read TGCGCCAGCAGCCTTACGACTAGCGGGAGTGGTGAGCAGTTCTTC.

J is TRBJ2-2 and V is TRBV5-1; tentatively, D is TRBD2 (5 bases). From germline, CDR1 is SGHRS and CDR2 YFSETQ. The CDR3 is 14 amino acids. The V end lost 4 bases, the J end lost 5 bases, and 12 bases lay between the germline ends. The CDR3 region is CASSEGLGTGELFF. In DNA form, the CDR3 reads TGCGCCAGCAGCGAGGGTTTGGGTACCGGGGAGCTGTTTTTT.

The J gene is TRBJ1-5, the V gene TRBV19; no reliable D call. CDR3 length: 13 amino acids. Germline CDR1 is LNHDA and CDR2 is SQIVND (reference sequence). The germline V and J ends were trimmed by 5 bases and 3 bases, with 8 bases remaining between them. The CDR3: CASSVVDNQPQHF. The CDR3 coding sequence is TGTGCCAGTAGTGTCGTGGACAATCAGCCCCAGCATTTT.

This clone was picked up one time. The chain combines TRBV7-7 with TRBJ2-1; TRBD2 matches 12 bases. From germline, CDR1 is SSHAT and CDR2 FNYEAQ (reference sequence). Losses at the gene ends were 5 bases for V and 10 bases for J; bases not matched to a gene: 3. CDR3 length: 13 amino acids. The CDR3 DNA follows: TGTGCCAGCAGCCAGACTAGCGGGAGAGAGCAGTTCTTC. This sequence encodes CASSQTSGREQFF.

The chain uses TRBV24-1 and TRBJ1-1; D is possibly TRBD1 (6 bases). The CDR3 is made up of 15 amino acids. Germline lookup yields CDR1 KGHDR and CDR2 SFDVKD. With 0 bases removed from V and 1 base from J, the gap between germline ends came to 8 bases. CDR3 sequence: CATSDLGRGNTEAFF. The CDR3 nucleotides are TGTGCCACCAGTGATTTGGGCAGGGGGAACACTGAAGCTTTCTTT.

Points on this clone: One end of the junction is discordant with germline, which a read error may explain. The chain joins TRBV4-1 to TRBJ1-1; possible D gene TRBD1, 5 bases. From germline, CDR1 is MGHRA and CDR2 YSYEKL. This CDR3 has 14 amino acids. In DNA form, the CDR3 reads TGCGCCAGCAGACAAGCAGGGTTGAACACTGAAGCTTTCTTT. As protein: CASRQAGLNTEAFF.

The chain carries TRBV5-1 and TRBJ2-3; D is unresolved. Germline CDR1 is SGHRS and CDR2 is YFSETQ. The CDR3 totals 13 residues. V was clipped by 5 bases and J by 2 bases, with 9 bases between them. CDR3 DNA: TGCGCCAGCAGAGACCAGAACACAGATACGCAGTATTTT. Its protein product is CASRDQNTDTQYF.

This clone was seen a single time. This rearrangement joins TRBV7-2 to TRBJ2-7, with 9 positions matching TRBD1. The CDR3 contains 16 residues. From germline, CDR1 is SGHTA and CDR2 FQGNSA. V gave up 1 base and J gave up 0 bases; unmatched junction bases: 4. The CDR3 loop is CASSLGGQGSSYEQYF. The CDR3 DNA sequence: TGTGCCAGCAGCTTAGGGGGACAGGGATCCTCCTACGAGCAGTACTTC. The entire variable domain, with the rest obtained from reference TRBV7-2 and TRBJ2-7, is as follows: GAGVSQSPSNKVTEKGKDVELRCDPISGHTALYWYRQSLGQGLEFLIYFQGNSAPDKSGLPSDRFSAERTGGSVSTLTIQRTQQEDSAVYLCASSLGGQGSSYEQYFGPGTRLTVT.

This clone was counted a few times. The CDR3 here is CASSVMTGGGETQYF. For the CDR3, the DNA is TGTGCCAGCAGCGTTATGACAGGGGGCGGGGAGACCCAGTACTTC. The chain links TRBV9 to TRBJ2-5; 10 bases line up with TRBD1. Germline V gene data show CDR1 as SGDLS and CDR2 as YYNGEE. The CDR3 is 15 amino acids. V trimming: 2 bases; J trimming: 5 bases; junction bases outside the gene matches: 6.

The chain links TRBV7-9 to TRBJ1-5; 8 nucleotides match TRBD1. CDR1 SEHNR and CDR2 FQNEAQ come from the germline V gene (reference sequence). The V gene end was trimmed by 3 bases and the J gene end by 6 bases; junction bases not matched to a gene: 7. This CDR3 has 15 amino acids. CDR3 region: CASSFSGGESQPQHF. The CDR3 DNA reads as TGTGCCAGCAGCTTTTCAGGGGGCGAAAGTCAGCCCCAGCATTTT.

The chain uses TRBV11-2 and TRBJ2-5; unclear D gene. The CDR3 runs 12 residues. CDR1 and CDR2 (germline): SGHAT, FQNNGV. Trimming stripped 4 bases from V and 7 bases from J, with 10 bases between. In nucleotides, the CDR3 is TGTGCCAGCAGCTCTCGCCCCGGGACCCAGTACTTC. Protein product: CASSSRPGTQYF.

The CDR3 sequence is CASSPPGQGVLSEQFF. The CDR3 region has the DNA TGTGCCAGCTCACCACCGGGACAGGGGGTTCTGAGTGAGCAGTTCTTC. This chain joins TRBV18 and TRBJ2-1, with 11 bases fitting TRBD1. The CDR3 covers 16 residues. The trim removed 0 bases at V and 9 bases at J, leaving 7 bases unmatched. Looked up from germline, CDR1 is KGHSH and CDR2 is LQKENI.

The rearrangement joins TRBV5-4 to TRBJ2-6; 15 nucleotides line up with TRBD2. The germline gives CDR1 SGHNT, CDR2 YYREEE (reference sequence). J was trimmed by 2 bases and V by 4 bases; bases with no gene match: 4. CDR3 length: 18 residues. CDR3 sequence (DNA): TGTGCCAGCAGCCGGACTAGCGGGAGGGATACTGGGGCCAACGTCCTGACTTTC. Translated: CASSRTSGRDTGANVLTF.

The rearrangement links TRBV10-3 to TRBJ1-4; D unresolved. Deletions cut 7 bases from V and 8 bases from J, with 14 bases between. Germline CDR1 reads ENHRY; CDR2 reads SYGVKD. This CDR3 is 13 amino acids long. The chain's CDR3 is CAITPDVREKLFF. In DNA, the CDR3 is TGTGCCATCACCCCGGATGTTAGAGAAAAACTGTTTTTT.

The V call is TRBV6-5, the J call TRBJ2-7; possibly TRBD2 for D (6 bases). The CDR3 extends over 14 amino acids. Trimming took off 6 bases at V and 4 bases at J, with 16 bases between the two ends. Germline-derived CDR1 and CDR2 are MNHEY and SVGAGI. Here the CDR3 reads CASRSRWGDYEQYF. CDR3 nucleotides: TGTGCCAGCAGAAGCAGGTGGGGGGATTACGAGCAGTACTTC.

This clone was seen only a few times. The chain combines TRBV6-4 with TRBJ1-1; D gene unclear. Trimming removed 6 bases from V and 3 bases from J, with 14 bases in between. CDR1 and CDR2 from the germline V gene are MRHNA and SNTAGT. This CDR3 has 14 residues. CDR3: CASSSSPEDTEAFF. CDR3 DNA: TGTGCCAGCAGCAGTAGCCCGGAGGACACTGAAGCTTTCTTT.

By share of the sample, this clone is medium-sized. This chain uses TRBV5-1 with TRBJ2-3, with D uncertain. Germline CDR1 is SGHRS and CDR2 is YFSETQ. This CDR3 is 15 amino acids long. Trimming removed 0 bases at V and 2 bases at J, with 10 bases between. The CDR3 coding sequence is TGCGCCAGCAGCTTGGCGCTAGTTAACACAGATACGCAGTATTTT. Its protein is CASSLALVNTDTQYF.

The chain joins TRBV3-1 (or the pseudogene TRBV3-2) to TRBJ1-1; no definite D call. Trimming shortened V by 4 bases and J by 1 base, and 7 bases separated the two germline ends. Germline CDR1 reads LGHDT; CDR2 reads YNNKEL (reference sequence). The CDR3 consists of 13 residues. CDR3: CASSPTENTEAFF. The CDR3 bases are TGTGCCAGCAGCCCCACAGAGAACACTGAAGCTTTCTTT.

The CDR3, as DNA: TGTGCCAGCAGCCACGCCGCAGGGGGCGGCGAGCAGTACTTC. Protein product: CASSHAAGGGEQYF. The chain employs TRBV7-2 and TRBJ2-7; 8 bases fit TRBD1. CDR1 SGHTA and CDR2 FQGNSA come from the germline V gene. V lost 5 bases to trimming and J lost 6 bases; unmatched junction nucleotides: 9. The length of the CDR3 is 14 residues.

The chain couples TRBV7-2 to TRBJ2-3; TRBD2 matches at 10 bases. CDR1 is SGHTA, CDR2 FQGNSA, per germline. Losses at the gene ends were 6 bases for V and 5 bases for J; bases not matched to a gene: 8. This CDR3 has 15 amino acids. The CDR3 coding sequence is TGTGCCAGCAGTCAGATAGCGGGAGGACAAGATACGCAGTATTTT. Its translation is CASSQIAGGQDTQYF.